The 5 T cell receptor beta chains below all came from one sample that was sequenced in a study of graft-versus-host responses after intestinal transplantation. Their recognized antigens are unknown. Profiled with immunoSEQ multiplex PCR; TCRdb holds only in-frame clones, not every one. The sample carries approximately 75,000 clones, roughly 94% recorded once. The material was unstimulated CD8+ T cells sorted from spleen or lymph node cells, obtained before intestinal transplant. The receptor source for this set is a human donor who received an intestinal transplant.

The chain joins TRBV11-1 to TRBJ2-7, with D possibly matching TRBD1 (6 bases). Germline CDR1 is SGHAT and CDR2 is FQDESV (reference sequence). The CDR3 is 15 residues long. Trimming removed 1 base at V and 3 bases at J, with 13 bases between. The DNA for the CDR3 is TGTGCCAGCAGCTTAGTCATGGGGGCTTACTACGAGCAGTACTTC. It codes for CASSLVMGAYYEQYF.

The genes are TRBV19 and TRBJ2-6, with D possibly being TRBD2 (5 bases). The CDR3 sequence is 17 residues long. Trimming took off 7 bases at V and 0 bases at J, with 16 bases between the two ends. Germline CDR1 is LNHDA and CDR2 is SQIVND (reference sequence). The CDR3 here is CASKTTATNSGANVLTF. As DNA, the CDR3 is TGTGCCAGTAAGACGACGGCGACTAACTCTGGGGCCAACGTCCTGACTTTC.

The chain recombines TRBV6-5 with TRBJ2-5; possibly TRBD2 for D (5 bases). This CDR3 region has 12 residues. The germline V gene has CDR1 MNHEY and CDR2 SVGAGI. The V end was cut by 10 bases, the J end by 5 bases, with 14 bases between. The CDR3 region is CATVDFQETQYF. The CDR3 nucleotides read TGTGCCACCGTGGACTTCCAGGAGACCCAGTACTTC.

V and J are TRBV7-2 and TRBJ2-1; 14 bases are shared with TRBD2. Germline trimming cut 1 base from V and 4 bases from J; bases unmatched to any gene: 0. Germline V lookup: CDR1 SGHTA, CDR2 FQGNSA. This CDR3 contains 16 residues. In DNA, the CDR3 is TGTGCCAGCAGCTTAGGGACTAGCGGGAGGTACAATGAGCAGTTCTTC. Protein: CASSLGTSGRYNEQFF.

This clone has only one observation. The chain joins TRBV4-1 to TRBJ1-5; 8 bases agree with TRBD1. Germline lookup yields CDR1 MGHRA and CDR2 YSYEKL. The CDR3 covers 14 residues. After removal of 1 base from V and 4 bases from J, the junction contained 0 bases not matched to a gene. The CDR3 DNA sequence: TGCGCCAGCAGCCAAGGACAGGGGAATCAGCCCCAGCATTTT. Translating gives CASSQGQGNQPQHF.